A single sample is the source of the 4 T cell receptor beta chains below, sequenced in a study of blood T cell repertoires in COVID-19. This table comes from immunoSEQ multiplex PCR, and its TCRdb copy is limited to in-frame clones, with some not included. Here the sample spans 400,000 to 500,000 clones, 70% to 90% being singletons. Material: peripheral blood. These receptors were obtained from a woman aged 25 to 39 with active or convalescent COVID-19.

The rearrangement links TRBV7-9 to TRBJ2-1, with 14 bases lining up with TRBD2. Germline CDR1 and CDR2: SEHNR and FQNEAQ (reference sequence). This CDR3 has 17 amino acids. The J segment lost 4 bases and the V segment lost 5 bases, leaving 7 bases of the junction unmatched. Written as DNA, the CDR3 is TGTGCCAGCAGCCAGACTAGCGGGGGGGCGGTTTACAATGAGCAGTTCTTC. Translating it yields CASSQTSGGAVYNEQFF.

The genes are TRBV19 and TRBJ2-7; 11 positions match TRBD2. The CDR3 contains 15 residues. Germline trimming cut 9 bases from V and 0 bases from J; bases unmatched to any gene: 7. Germline CDR1 and CDR2: LNHDA and SQIVND (reference sequence). In nucleotides, the CDR3 is TGTGCCAGCACCGGGACTAGCGGAACCTCCTACGAGCAGTACTTC. Translated: CASTGTSGTSYEQYF.

The DNA for the CDR3 is TGTGCCAGCTCACCACGGTCAAAAATGACTAGCTCCTACAATGAGCAGTTCTTC. This translates into CASSPRSKMTSSYNEQFF. The chain employs TRBV18 and TRBJ2-1; D might be TRBD2 (6 bases). The CDR3 spans 18 residues. Between the trimmed V and J ends, which lost 1 base and 0 bases, there was a span of 16 bases. Germline V gene lookup returns CDR1 KGHSH and CDR2 LQKENI.

This chain joins TRBV19 and TRBJ1-1; 10 bases fit TRBD1. V lost 4 bases, J lost 5 bases, and 7 bases stayed unmatched. The CDR3 loop spans 15 amino acids. Germline CDR1 reads LNHDA; CDR2 reads SQIVND (reference sequence). DNA of the CDR3: TGTGCCAGTAGTAAAGGGGGGACAGGGGTAACTGAAGCTTTCTTT. Protein sequence: CASSKGGTGVTEAFF.